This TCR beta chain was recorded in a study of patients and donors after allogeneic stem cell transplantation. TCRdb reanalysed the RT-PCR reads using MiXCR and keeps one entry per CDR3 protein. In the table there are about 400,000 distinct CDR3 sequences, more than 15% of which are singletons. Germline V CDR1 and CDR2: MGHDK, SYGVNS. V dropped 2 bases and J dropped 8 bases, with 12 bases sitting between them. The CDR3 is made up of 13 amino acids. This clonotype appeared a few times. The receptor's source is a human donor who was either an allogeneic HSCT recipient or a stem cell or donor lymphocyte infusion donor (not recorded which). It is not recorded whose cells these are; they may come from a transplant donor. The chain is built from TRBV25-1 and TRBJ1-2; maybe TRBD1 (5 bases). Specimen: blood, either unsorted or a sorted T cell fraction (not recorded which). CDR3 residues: CASSEVGQGGYTF. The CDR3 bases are TGTGCCAGCAGTGAAGTTGGGCAGGGAGGCTACACCTTC.